The 23 T cell receptor beta chains presented below share a single source sample, sequenced in a study of blood T cell repertoires in COVID-19. Repertoires were generated with immunoSEQ multiplex PCR, while TCRdb's copy carries only in-frame clones and drops some. The sample consists of 90,000 to 120,000 clones, about 87% of them appearing once. Specimen: peripheral blood. The receptors were gathered from a man aged 45-65 years with active or convalescent COVID-19.

The genes are TRBV10-3 and TRBJ2-7; TRBD2 aligns across 8 bases. V shed 3 bases and J 4 bases; nucleotides not matched to a gene: 8. The CDR3 sequence is 15 residues long. Per the germline V gene, CDR1 is ENHRY and CDR2 is SYGVKD. The CDR3 region is CAISEAGAREYEQYF. The CDR3 DNA reads as TGTGCCATCAGTGAAGCGGGGGCCAGAGAGTACGAGCAGTACTTC.

The V and J genes are TRBV30 and TRBJ2-4; D possibly corresponds to TRBD1 (5 bases). In germline, CDR1 is GTSNPN, CDR2 SVGIG (reference sequence). The CDR3 is 13 residues long. The V gene lost 1 base and the J gene lost 6 bases, with 10 bases spanning the gap. The CDR3 here is CAWSAGSRNIQYF. CDR3 bases: TGTGCCTGGAGTGCAGGGTCTAGAAACATTCAGTACTTC.

The chain links TRBV6-4 to TRBJ2-3; D not resolved. Per the germline V gene, CDR1 is MRHNA and CDR2 is SNTAGT. The germline V and J ends were trimmed by 6 bases and 4 bases, with 14 bases remaining between them. The CDR3 length is 14 residues. The CDR3 region has the DNA TGTGCCAGCAGCCCTCTAGTAGCCTCAGATACGCAGTATTTT. Amino acids: CASSPLVASDTQYF.

CDR3 amino acids: CASSHGTSGRNYF. CDR3 DNA: TGTGCCAGCAGTCACGGGACTAGCGGGAGAAACTACTTC. V gene TRBV12-3 or TRBV12-4 combines with J gene TRBJ2-7, with 14 bases aligning to TRBD2. The CDR3 contains 13 residues. V dropped 5 bases and J dropped 13; count of bases not matched to a gene: 7.

The rearrangement joins TRBV7-9 to TRBJ1-5; D might be TRBD1 (6 bases). Per germline, CDR1 SEHNR and CDR2 FQNEAQ (reference sequence). The CDR3 totals 15 residues. V dropped 5 bases and J dropped 6 bases, with 17 bases sitting between them. CDR3 residues: CASSPEGGWVQPQHF. In nucleotides, the CDR3 is TGTGCCAGCAGCCCGGAAGGGGGTTGGGTTCAGCCCCAGCATTTT.

This clone was picked up one time. CDR3 loop: CASSTRGPLGTQYF. CDR3 DNA sequence: TGTGCCAGCAGTACCAGGGGGCCCTTAGGGACCCAGTACTTC. The V gene is TRBV6-5, the J gene TRBJ2-5, with TRBD1 matching 8 bases. In germline, CDR1 is MNHEY, CDR2 SVGAGI. V shed 5 bases and J 7 bases; nucleotides not matched to a gene: 9. The CDR3 sequence is 14 residues long.

The chain carries TRBV25-1 and TRBJ2-2; the D gene is possibly TRBD2 (7 bases). With 6 bases removed from V and 5 bases from J, the gap between germline ends came to 13 bases. Per the germline V gene, CDR1 is MGHDK and CDR2 is SYGVNS. The CDR3 is 14 amino acids. CDR3 protein: CASRGAGETGELFF. The CDR3 nucleotides are TGTGCCAGCAGGGGGGCGGGAGAAACCGGGGAGCTGTTTTTT.

The chain is built from TRBV15 and TRBJ1-5, with D possibly TRBD1 on 6 matching bases. The length of the CDR3 is 15 residues. The germline CDR1 and CDR2 sequences are LNHNV and YYDKDF (reference sequence). V was pared by 4 bases and J by 4 bases, with 14 bases between. The CDR3 nucleotides read TGTGCCACCAGCAACTCACTAACAGGGAATCAGCCCCAGCATTTT. The encoded protein is CATSNSLTGNQPQHF.

CDR3 amino acids: CASSVGVGGQIQYF. CDR3 nucleotide sequence: TGTGCCAGCAGCGTAGGGGTGGGAGGGCAGATTCAGTACTTC. The chain links TRBV9 to TRBJ2-4, with 7 nucleotides matching TRBD2. The CDR3 is 14 residues long. CDR1 SGDLS and CDR2 YYNGEE come from the germline V gene. V dropped 0 bases and J dropped 10; count of bases not matched to a gene: 7.

This clone was seen only once. This chain connects TRBV6-5 to TRBJ1-3, with D uncertain. This CDR3 is 15 amino acids long. The germline V gene has CDR1 MNHEY and CDR2 SVGAGI. The V and J ends lost 6 bases and 0 bases respectively, with 12 bases between them. The CDR3 bases are TGTGCCAGCAGCCCGTTCGGTAACTCTGGAAACACCATATATTTT. Its translation is CASSPFGNSGNTIYF.

The chain uses TRBV3-1 (or the pseudogene TRBV3-2) and TRBJ1-4; D is possibly TRBD1 (6 bases). This CDR3 has 15 amino acids. V lost 4 bases, J lost 5 bases, and 14 bases lay in between. Germline V CDR1 and CDR2: LGHDT, YNNKEL (reference sequence). The CDR3 DNA reads TGTGCCAGCAGCCTACAGGGTACCGAAAATGAAAAACTGTTTTTT. It codes for CASSLQGTENEKLFF.

This chain joins TRBV7-6 and TRBJ2-3; 9 bases map to TRBD2. Looked up from germline, CDR1 is SGHVS and CDR2 is FNYEAQ. Trimming cost V 7 bases and J 0 bases; bases outside gene matches: 5. CDR3 length equals 15 residues. The CDR3 DNA follows: TGTGCCAGCACCCCGACTAGCGGTAGCACAGATACGCAGTATTTT. It translates to CASTPTSGSTDTQYF. Complete variable domain (other parts from reference TRBV7-6 and TRBJ2-3): GAGVSQSPRYKVTKRGQDVALRCDPISGHVSLYWYRQALGQGPEFLTYFNYEAQQDKSGLPNDRFSAERPEGSISTLTIQRTEQRDSAMYRCASTPTSGSTDTQYFGPGTRLTVL.

The CDR3 loop is CASSYEIPQTGHEQYF. The CDR3 coding sequence is TGTGCCAGCAGTTACGAGATCCCCCAGACAGGGCACGAGCAGTACTTC. This chain uses TRBV6-2 or TRBV6-3 with TRBJ2-7; 7 nucleotides agree with TRBD1. V lost 2 bases and J lost 5; bases outside the gene matches: 12. Germline V CDR1 and CDR2: MNHEY, SVGEGT. This CDR3 contains 16 residues.

The chain employs TRBV11-2 and TRBJ1-4, with 7 positions matching TRBD1. The V gene end was trimmed by 3 bases and the J gene end by 8 bases; junction bases not matched to a gene: 15. This CDR3 region has 17 residues. CDR1 is SGHAT and CDR2 is FQNNGV in the germline V gene. This CDR3 is CASSFLTGASSGEKLFF. CDR3 sequence (DNA): TGTGCCAGCAGCTTTCTCACAGGGGCATCCTCAGGGGAAAAACTGTTTTTT.

The chain couples TRBV7-9 to TRBJ2-5, with TRBD1 identical over 7 bases. Germline-derived CDR1 and CDR2 are SEHNR and FQNEAQ (reference sequence). This CDR3 comprises 14 residues. The V gene end was trimmed by 4 bases and the J gene end by 7 bases; junction bases not matched to a gene: 9. CDR3 nucleotides: TGTGCCAGCAGCTCCGAAGAGGGGGCAGCGACCCAGTACTTC. Translating it yields CASSSEEGAATQYF.

This clone has only one observation. The chain has TRBV19 and TRBJ1-2, with 10 positions matching TRBD1. This CDR3 has 17 residues. CDR1 and CDR2 (germline): LNHDA, SQIVND (reference sequence). Trimming cost V 3 bases and J 2 bases; bases outside gene matches: 9. The CDR3 DNA is TGTGCCAGTAGTATCGGGACAGGGGTAGGAGGAAACTATGGCTACACCTTC. Protein: CASSIGTGVGGNYGYTF.

The chain has TRBV5-8 and TRBJ1-3, with 7 bases fitting TRBD1. CDR1 and CDR2 from the germline V gene are SGHTS and YDEGEE. The CDR3 contains 16 residues. J was trimmed by 0 bases and V by 3 bases; bases with no gene match: 6. CDR3 DNA sequence: TGTGCCAGCAGCTGGGACAGAAGACCCTCTGGAAACACCATATATTTT. This codes for CASSWDRRPSGNTIYF.

The chain couples TRBV5-1 to TRBJ2-1; tentatively, D is TRBD2 (6 bases). Per the germline V gene, CDR1 is SGHRS and CDR2 is YFSETQ. The CDR3 sequence is 17 residues long. V was clipped by 5 bases and J by 0 bases, with 18 bases between them. The DNA of the CDR3 is TGCGCCAGCAGGAGGAGGGTGGGAGACGTCTCCTACAATGAGCAGTTCTTC. It encodes CASRRRVGDVSYNEQFF.

The chain uses TRBV2 and TRBJ2-7; TRBD2 is a possible D gene (6 bases). Deletions cut 7 bases from V and 5 bases from J, with 18 bases between. Germline assignment: CDR1 SNHLY and CDR2 FYNNEI. This CDR3 contains 14 residues. CDR3 region: CASTGLAGPHEQYF. CDR3 nucleotides: TGTGCCAGCACGGGACTGGCGGGACCCCACGAGCAGTACTTC.

This clone appeared once. The chain employs TRBV28 and TRBJ2-7; 7 positions agree with TRBD2. Germline values: CDR1 MDHEN, CDR2 SYDVKM. This CDR3 region has 16 residues. The ends lost 3 bases at V and 3 bases at J; junction bases unmatched: 11. DNA of the CDR3: TGTGCCAGCAGTTTTGGGGGGGAGCGGGGCCTCTACGAGCAGTACTTC. Its protein product is CASSFGGERGLYEQYF.

V is TRBV30 and J is TRBJ1-2; 7 bases match TRBD1. With 2 bases clipped from V and 7 bases from J, the junction kept 7 bases outside the gene matches. The germline gives CDR1 GTSNPN, CDR2 SVGIG (reference sequence). This CDR3 contains 13 residues. CDR3 in amino acids: CAWSTTGLGGYTF. The CDR3 nucleotides read TGTGCCTGGAGTACGACAGGGCTCGGTGGCTACACCTTC.

The chain uses TRBV27 and TRBJ2-7, with 12 nucleotides matching TRBD1. The CDR3 is made up of 16 amino acids. The J segment lost 6 bases and the V segment lost 3 bases, leaving 9 bases of the junction unmatched. The germline V gene encodes CDR1 MNHEY and CDR2 SMNVEV (reference sequence). CDR3 in DNA: TGTGCCAGCAGTTTTTCCACGGGGACAGGGGGCGGCGAGCAGTACTTC. It translates to CASSFSTGTGGGEQYF.

CDR3 sequence (DNA): TGTGCCAGCAGCCTAGGGGGGGATGAAAAACTGTTTTTT. Encoded protein: CASSLGGDEKLFF. The chain recombines TRBV5-4 with TRBJ1-4; TRBD1 might be the D (6 bases). From germline, CDR1 is SGHNT and CDR2 YYREEE (reference sequence). The ends were cut back, 4 bases at V and 6 bases at J, with 10 bases in the middle. This CDR3 has 13 residues. The full variable domain, rest sourced from reference TRBV5-4 and TRBJ1-4, is ETGVTQSPTHLIKTRGQQVTLRCSSQSGHNTVSWYQQALGQGPQFIFQYYREEENGRGNFPPRFSGLQFPNYSSELNVNALELDDSALYLCASSLGGDEKLFFGSGTQLSVL.